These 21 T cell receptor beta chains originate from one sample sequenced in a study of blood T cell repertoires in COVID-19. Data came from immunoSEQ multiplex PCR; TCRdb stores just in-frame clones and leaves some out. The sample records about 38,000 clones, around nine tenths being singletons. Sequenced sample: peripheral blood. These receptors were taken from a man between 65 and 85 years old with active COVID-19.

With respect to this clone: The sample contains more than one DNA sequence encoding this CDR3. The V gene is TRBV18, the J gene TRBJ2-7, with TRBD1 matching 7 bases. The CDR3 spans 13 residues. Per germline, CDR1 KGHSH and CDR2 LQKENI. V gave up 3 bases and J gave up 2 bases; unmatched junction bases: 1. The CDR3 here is CASSPGTAYEQYF. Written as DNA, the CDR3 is TGTGCCAGCTCACCGGGGACAGCCTACGAGCAGTACTTC.

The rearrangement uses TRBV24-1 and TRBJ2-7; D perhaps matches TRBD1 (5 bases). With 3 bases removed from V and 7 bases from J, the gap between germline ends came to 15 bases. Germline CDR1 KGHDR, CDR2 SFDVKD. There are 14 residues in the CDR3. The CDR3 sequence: CATSDAGHQDEQYF. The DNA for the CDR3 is TGTGCCACCAGTGATGCCGGACACCAAGATGAGCAGTACTTC.

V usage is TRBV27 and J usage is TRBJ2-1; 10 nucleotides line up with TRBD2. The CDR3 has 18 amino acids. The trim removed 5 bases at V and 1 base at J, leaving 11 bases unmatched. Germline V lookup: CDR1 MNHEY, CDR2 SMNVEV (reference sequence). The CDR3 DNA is TGTGCCAGCAGTCTCCGGGCTAGCGGGAGAAGGTCCTACAATGAGCAGTTCTTC. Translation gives CASSLRASGRRSYNEQFF.

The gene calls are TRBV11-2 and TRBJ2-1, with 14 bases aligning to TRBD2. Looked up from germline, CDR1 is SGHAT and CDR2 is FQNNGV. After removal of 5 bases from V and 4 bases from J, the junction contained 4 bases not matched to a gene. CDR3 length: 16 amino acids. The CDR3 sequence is CASSPRLAGGYNEQFF. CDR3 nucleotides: TGTGCCAGCAGCCCCCGACTAGCGGGGGGGTACAATGAGCAGTTCTTC.

CDR3 sequence: CASSQVGSGRETQYF. The CDR3 DNA follows: TGCGCCAGCAGCCAAGTTGGTAGCGGGAGAGAGACCCAGTACTTC. The chain links TRBV4-1 to TRBJ2-5; 9 nucleotides agree with TRBD2. This CDR3 is built from 15 residues. Trimming cost V 1 base and J 4 bases; bases outside gene matches: 4. The germline V gene has CDR1 MGHRA and CDR2 YSYEKL.

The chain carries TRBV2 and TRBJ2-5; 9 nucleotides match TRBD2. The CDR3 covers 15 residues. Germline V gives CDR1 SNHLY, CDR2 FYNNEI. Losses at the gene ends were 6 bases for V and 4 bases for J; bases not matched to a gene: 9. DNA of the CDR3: TGTGCCAGCAGCGGACTAGCGACGATTGGAGAGACCCAGTACTTC. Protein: CASSGLATIGETQYF. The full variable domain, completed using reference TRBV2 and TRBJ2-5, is EPEVTQTPSHQVTQMGQEVILRCVPISNHLYFYWYRQILGQKVEFLVSFYNNEISEKSEIFDDQFSVERPDGSNFTLKIRSTKLEDSAMYFCASSGLATIGETQYFGPGTRLLVL.

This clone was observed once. CDR3 in amino acids: CATSDLRGQPQHF. The CDR3 coding sequence is TGTGCCACCAGTGATTTGAGGGGTCAGCCCCAGCATTTT. The rearrangement joins TRBV24-1 to TRBJ1-5, with a tentative D call TRBD1 (5 bases). V was pared by 0 bases and J by 6 bases, with 5 bases between. This CDR3 has 13 residues. Germline values: CDR1 KGHDR, CDR2 SFDVKD.

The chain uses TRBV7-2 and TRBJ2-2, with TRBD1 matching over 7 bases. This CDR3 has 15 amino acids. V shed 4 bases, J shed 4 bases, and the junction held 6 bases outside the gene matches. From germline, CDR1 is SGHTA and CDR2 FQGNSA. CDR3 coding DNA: TGTGCCAGCAGCTCAAAAGACAGGGTCACCGGGGAGCTGTTTTTT. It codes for CASSSKDRVTGELFF.

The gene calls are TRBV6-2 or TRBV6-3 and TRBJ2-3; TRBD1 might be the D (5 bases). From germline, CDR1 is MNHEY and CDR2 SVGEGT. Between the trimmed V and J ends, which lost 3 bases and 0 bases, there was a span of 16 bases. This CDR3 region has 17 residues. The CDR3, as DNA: TGTGCCAGCAGTTATCCTGAAGGGGCTCCTAGCACAGATACGCAGTATTTT. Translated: CASSYPEGAPSTDTQYF.

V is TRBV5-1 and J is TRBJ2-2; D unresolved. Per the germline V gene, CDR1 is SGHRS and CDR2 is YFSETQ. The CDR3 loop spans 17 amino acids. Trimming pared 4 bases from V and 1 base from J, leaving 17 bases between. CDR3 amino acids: CASSLPLGRQNTGELFF. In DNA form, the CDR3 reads TGCGCCAGCAGCCTGCCTTTAGGCCGACAGAACACCGGGGAGCTGTTTTTT.

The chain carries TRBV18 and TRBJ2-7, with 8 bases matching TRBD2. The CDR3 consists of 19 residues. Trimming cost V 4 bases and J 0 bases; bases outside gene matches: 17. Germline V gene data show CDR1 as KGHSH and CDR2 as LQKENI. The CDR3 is CASSQTAAVAGGGSYEQYF. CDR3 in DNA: TGTGCCAGCTCACAAACGGCCGCAGTTGCGGGAGGTGGCTCCTACGAGCAGTACTTC.

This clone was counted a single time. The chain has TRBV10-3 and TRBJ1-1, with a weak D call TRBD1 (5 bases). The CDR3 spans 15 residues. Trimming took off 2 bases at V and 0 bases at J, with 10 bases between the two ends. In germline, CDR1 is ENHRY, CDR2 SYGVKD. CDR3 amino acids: CAISEGGKMNTEAFF. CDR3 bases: TGTGCCATCAGTGAGGGGGGGAAAATGAACACTGAAGCTTTCTTT.

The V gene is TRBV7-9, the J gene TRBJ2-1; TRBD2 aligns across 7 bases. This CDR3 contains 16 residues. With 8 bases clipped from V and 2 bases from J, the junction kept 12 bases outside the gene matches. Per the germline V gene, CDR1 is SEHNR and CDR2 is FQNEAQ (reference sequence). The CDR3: CASQVWEGYTYNEQFF. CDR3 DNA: TGTGCCAGCCAGGTGTGGGAGGGCTACACCTACAATGAGCAGTTCTTC.

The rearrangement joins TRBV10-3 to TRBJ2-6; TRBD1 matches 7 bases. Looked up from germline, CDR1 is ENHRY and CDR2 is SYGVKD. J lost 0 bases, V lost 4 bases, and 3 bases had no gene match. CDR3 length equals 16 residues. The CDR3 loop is CAISGPGGSGANVLTF. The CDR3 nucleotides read TGTGCCATCAGTGGTCCAGGGGGCTCTGGGGCCAACGTCCTGACTTTC.

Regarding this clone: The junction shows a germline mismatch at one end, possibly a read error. The CDR3 DNA reads TGTGCCACCAGTGAAGGCACAGCCTACGAGCAGTACTTC. Protein sequence: CATSEGTAYEQYF. The V call is TRBV28, the J call TRBJ2-7; D not resolved. Per germline, CDR1 MDHEN and CDR2 SYDVKM. This CDR3 has 13 residues.

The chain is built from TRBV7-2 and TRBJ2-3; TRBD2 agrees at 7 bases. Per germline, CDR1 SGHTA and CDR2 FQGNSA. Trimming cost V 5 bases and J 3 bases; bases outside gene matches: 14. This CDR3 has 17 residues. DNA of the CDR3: TGTGCCAGCAGCAAAGTTAGGTCTAGCGGATTTACAGATACGCAGTATTTT. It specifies CASSKVRSSGFTDTQYF.

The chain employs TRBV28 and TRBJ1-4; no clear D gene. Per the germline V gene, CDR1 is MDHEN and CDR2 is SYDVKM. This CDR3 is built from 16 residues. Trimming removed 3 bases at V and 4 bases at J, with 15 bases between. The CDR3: CASSFPALSDNEKLFF. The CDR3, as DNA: TGTGCCAGCAGTTTCCCCGCCCTGAGCGATAATGAAAAACTGTTTTTT.

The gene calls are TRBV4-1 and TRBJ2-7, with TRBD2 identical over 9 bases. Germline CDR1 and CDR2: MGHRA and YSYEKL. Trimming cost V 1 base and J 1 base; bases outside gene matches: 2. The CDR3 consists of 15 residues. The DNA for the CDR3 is TGCGCCAGCAGCCAAGTGCGGGGGGGGTCCTACGAGCAGTACTTC. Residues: CASSQVRGGSYEQYF.

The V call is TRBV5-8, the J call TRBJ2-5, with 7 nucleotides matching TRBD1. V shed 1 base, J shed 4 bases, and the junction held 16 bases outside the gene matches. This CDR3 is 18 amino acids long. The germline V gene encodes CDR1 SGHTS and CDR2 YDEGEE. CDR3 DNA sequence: TGTGCCAGCAGCTTGCTGAAGGGGGCTATTGTTCGGAGAGAGACCCAGTACTTC. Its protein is CASSLLKGAIVRRETQYF.

The CDR3 DNA reads as TGTGCCAGCAGCTCCATCACAGGAGTAGAGCAGTACTTC. Translation: CASSSITGVEQYF. The chain joins TRBV7-9 to TRBJ2-7; D may be TRBD1 (5 bases). Trimming took 4 bases from V and 7 from J, leaving 14 bases between them. Per the germline V gene, CDR1 is SEHNR and CDR2 is FQNEAQ (reference sequence). This CDR3 comprises 13 residues. The complete variable domain, with remaining parts taken from reference TRBV7-9 and TRBJ2-7, reads DTGVSQNPRHKITKRGQNVTFRCDPISEHNRLYWYRQTLGQGPEFLTYFQNEAQLEKSRLLSDRFSAERPKGSFSTLEIQRTEQGDSAMYLCASSSITGVEQYFGPGTRLTVT.

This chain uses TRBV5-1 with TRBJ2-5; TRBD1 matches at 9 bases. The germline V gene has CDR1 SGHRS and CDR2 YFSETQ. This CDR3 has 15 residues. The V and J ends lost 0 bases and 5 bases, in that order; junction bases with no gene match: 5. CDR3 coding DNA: TGCGCCAGCAGCTTGGGGACAGGGGCTTTTGAGACCCAGTACTTC. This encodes CASSLGTGAFETQYF.